The 8 T cell receptor beta chains listed next were all sequenced from one sample in a study of cytomegalovirus exposure and HLA in healthy donors (dated by TCRdb to about 2017). Library generation was performed with the immunoSEQ multiplex PCR assay. For the multiplex PCR, a mixture combining 60 forward primers for TCR Vbeta segments and 13 reverse primers for TCR Jbeta segments was used. Sourced from immuneACCESS, this table was stored by TCRdb with only in-frame sequences that have V and J called. A share of the clones is absent; for the studies checked, an unresolved V gene accounts for under half, and the remainder has no known explanation. This sample is represented by about 89,000 clones; about 60% of them were singletons. The ten largest account for about 6.7% of the sample. The source material was PBMCs. Receptors originate from a woman in her 30s in good health and CMV-seronegative.

DNA for the CDR3: TGTGCCAGCAGTGCAAGAAGGACAGCTACTAATGGCTACACCTTC. It yields the protein CASSARRTATNGYTF. The chain couples TRBV2 to TRBJ1-2; D is perhaps TRBD1 (6 bases). V shed 4 bases and J shed 6 bases, with 18 bases lying between them. CDR3 length: 15 residues. The germline CDR1 and CDR2 sequences are SNHLY and FYNNEI.

J is TRBJ1-5 and V is TRBV10-3; D may be TRBD1 (6 bases). The CDR3 runs to 15 residues. With 4 bases removed from V and 1 base from J, the gap between germline ends came to 11 bases. The germline V gene encodes CDR1 ENHRY and CDR2 SYGVKD. CDR3 DNA: TGTGCCATCAGTGGGGACCAGGGGAGCAATCAGCCCCAGCATTTT. It encodes CAISGDQGSNQPQHF.

This chain connects TRBV5-1 to TRBJ2-3, with 9 bases lining up with TRBD2. This CDR3 has 14 residues. V shed 2 bases, J shed 6 bases, and the junction held 4 bases outside the gene matches. Germline CDR1 reads SGHRS; CDR2 reads YFSETQ. CDR3 coding DNA: TGCGCCAGCAGCTTAACCAGCGGGAGGGATACGCAGTATTTT. Translated, it gives CASSLTSGRDTQYF.

This clone was detected only once. The V gene is TRBV30, the J gene TRBJ1-1; TRBD1 is a possible D gene (6 bases). This CDR3 contains 13 residues. V lost 2 bases and J 0 bases, leaving 7 bases between the germline ends. CDR1 GTSNPN and CDR2 SVGIG come from the germline V gene (reference sequence). The chain's CDR3 is CAWSRGMNTEAFF. The CDR3 DNA follows: TGTGCCTGGAGTAGGGGGATGAACACTGAAGCTTTCTTT. Looking up the rest from reference TRBV30 and TRBJ1-1 gives the full variable domain: SQTIHQWPATLVQPVGSPLSLECTVEGTSNPNLYWYRQAAGRGLQLLFYSVGIGQISSEVPQNLSASRPQDRQFILSSKKLLLSDSGFYLCAWSRGMNTEAFFGQGTRLTVV.

This sequence joins TRBV7-2 and TRBJ2-1; D might be TRBD2 (6 bases). Germline V gene sequence: CDR1 SGHTA, CDR2 FQGNSA. Trimming took off 3 bases at V and 2 bases at J, with 20 bases between the two ends. The CDR3 is made up of 18 amino acids. The CDR3 nucleotides are TGTGCCAGCAGCTTCGGGGATCCGGGACTTCCACCCTACAATGAGCAGTTCTTC. Translated: CASSFGDPGLPPYNEQFF.

The chain carries TRBV6-1 and TRBJ2-7; 7 bases map to TRBD1. Germline V gives CDR1 MNHNS, CDR2 SASEGT. After removal of 2 bases from V and 3 bases from J, the junction contained 13 bases not matched to a gene. CDR3 length: 17 residues. The CDR3 sequence: CASSETRYGTEDYEQYF. The CDR3 region has the DNA TGTGCCAGCAGTGAAACCAGGTATGGGACAGAGGACTACGAGCAGTACTTC.

The chain links TRBV19 to TRBJ1-5, with 7 bases that match TRBD1. The CDR3 length is 15 residues. V was clipped by 7 bases and J by 3 bases; unmatched bases: 9. Germline lookup yields CDR1 LNHDA and CDR2 SQIVND (reference sequence). The CDR3 is CASTGGTAYNQPQHF. The CDR3 DNA reads TGTGCCAGTACCGGCGGGACAGCTTACAATCAGCCCCAGCATTTT.

The gene calls are TRBV7-6 and TRBJ2-7, with D possibly TRBD2 on 6 matching bases. CDR1 is SGHVS, CDR2 FNYEAQ, per germline. The CDR3 extends over 15 amino acids. The CDR3 nucleotides read TGTGTCCCCGACGCAGGGACTTTCGTCGTCTGCGAGCAGTACTTC. Its protein is CVPDAGTFVVCEQYF.